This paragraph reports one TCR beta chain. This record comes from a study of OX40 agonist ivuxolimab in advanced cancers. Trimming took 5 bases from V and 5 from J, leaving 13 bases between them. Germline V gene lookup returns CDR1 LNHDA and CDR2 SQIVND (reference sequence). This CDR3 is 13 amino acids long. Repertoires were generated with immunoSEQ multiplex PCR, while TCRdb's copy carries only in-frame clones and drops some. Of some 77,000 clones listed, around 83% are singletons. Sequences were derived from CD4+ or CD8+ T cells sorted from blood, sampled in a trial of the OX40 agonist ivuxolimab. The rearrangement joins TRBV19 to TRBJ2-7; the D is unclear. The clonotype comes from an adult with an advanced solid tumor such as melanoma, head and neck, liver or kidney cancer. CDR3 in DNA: TGTGCCAGTAGTTCGGTGGGGTTCCACGAGCAGTACTTC. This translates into CASSSVGFHEQYF. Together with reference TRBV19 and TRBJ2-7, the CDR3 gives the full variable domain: DGGITQSPKYLFRKEGQNVTLSCEQNLNHDAMYWYRQDPGQGLRLIYYSQIVNDFQKGDIAEGYSVSREKKESFPLTVTSAQKNPTAFYLCASSSVGFHEQYFGPGTRLTVT.